This is a list of T cell receptor beta chains from one sample in a study of T-cell memory formation after mild COVID-19. One entry per CDR3 protein results from TCRdb running MiXCR on the 5' RACE reads. The profile covers 550,000 to 600,000 distinct CDR3 sequences, with roughly a fifth appearing a single time and 8.4% taken by the ten largest. Sequencing used PBMCs or a T cell subset sorted from them (not recorded which). The receptors stem from an adult woman who had mild COVID-19 (a few samples of this study predate the infection). Cell type and time point are not known. CDR3s include the opening cysteine and the closing phenylalanine or tryptophan. The D gene is left open where the match is weak. Clone size appears in some rows only: once, few, many, or a class for an expanded clone.

J gene | D gene | V gene | clone size | CDR3 length | CDR3 protein | CDR3 DNA
TRBJ2-7 | TRBD2 | TRBV10-3 | few | 15 | CAGSPASGSSYEQYF | TGTGCCGGATCCCCGGCTAGCGGAAGCTCCTACGAGCAGTACTTC
TRBJ1-5 | TRBD1 | TRBV12-3/TRBV12-4 | few | 17 | CASRRTGTGMGSQPQHF | TGTGCCAGCAGGCGAACCGGGACAGGGATGGGAAGCCAGCCCCAGCATTTT
TRBJ2-5 | TRBD2 | TRBV20-1 | . | 18 | CSAKNPLAGGPRQETQYF | TGCAGTGCTAAAAACCCTCTAGCGGGAGGGCCCCGCCAAGAGACCCAGTACTTC
TRBJ2-6 | . | TRBV9 | few | 14 | CASSQGIGANVLTF | TGTGCCAGCAGCCAGGGGATAGGGGCCAACGTCCTGACTTTC
TRBJ1-3 | . | TRBV5-1 | few | 15 | CASSLKGPTGNTIYF | TGCGCCAGCAGCTTGAAGGGACCGACTGGAAACACCATATATTTT
TRBJ1-1 | . | TRBV5-1 | few | 15 | CASSLERGRNTEAFF | TGCGCCAGCAGCTTGGAACGGGGGAGGAACACTGAAGCTTTCTTT
TRBJ1-6 | . | TRBV3-1 | few | 14 | CASQDSSYNSPLHF | TGTGCCAGCCAGGACAGCTCCTATAATTCACCCCTCCACTTT
TRBJ2-7 | . | TRBV12-3/TRBV12-4 | few | 15 | CASSSGLLAGNEQYF | TGTGCCAGCAGTTCGGGACTCCTCGCTGGCAACGAGCAGTACTTC
TRBJ1-1 | TRBD1 | TRBV7-3 | few | 14 | CASSQSGTGAEAFF | TGTGCCAGCAGTCAGTCAGGGACAGGGGCTGAAGCTTTCTTT
TRBJ2-5 | TRBD2 | TRBV13 | few | 14 | CASSSDRGGETQYF | TGTGCCAGCAGCTCGGATCGGGGGGGCGAGACCCAGTACTTC
TRBJ1-1 | . | TRBV3-1 | . | 14 | CASSRAVENTEAFF | TGTGCCAGCAGCCGGGCAGTCGAGAACACTGAAGCTTTCTTT
TRBJ1-5 | . | TRBV4-3 | few | 15 | CASSAGKYSNQPQHF | TGCGCCAGCAGCGCAGGAAAATATAGCAATCAGCCCCAGCATTTT
TRBJ2-4 | . | TRBV2 | . | 11 | CASRVENIQYF | TGTGCCAGCAGGGTAGAAAACATTCAGTACTTC
TRBJ2-1 | TRBD1 | TRBV4-1 | . | 15 | CASSQDRGQVNEQFF | TGCGCCAGCAGCCAGGACAGGGGGCAGGTGAATGAGCAGTTCTTC
TRBJ1-5 | TRBD1 | TRBV6-2/TRBV6-3 | . | 15 | CASNTGGLSNQPQHF | TGTGCCAGCAATACAGGGGGCCTTAGCAATCAGCCCCAGCATTTT
TRBJ2-3 | . | TRBV5-1 | . | 14 | CASSSDRTTDTQYF | TGCGCCAGCAGCTCGGACAGAACCACAGATACGCAGTATTTT
TRBJ2-2 | TRBD2 | TRBV10-3 | . | 17 | CAVRNGRGGRLAGELFF | TGTGCCGTCCGAAACGGGCGGGGGGGAAGGTTGGCCGGGGAGCTGTTTTTT
TRBJ1-3 | . | TRBV30 | once | 14 | CAWSVMSSGNTIYF | TGTGCCTGGAGTGTGATGAGCTCTGGAAACACCATATATTTT
TRBJ2-5 | . | TRBV4-3 | . | 14 | CASSQVGIGETQYF | TGCGCCAGCAGCCAAGTGGGAATAGGGGAGACCCAGTACTTC
TRBJ1-1 | . | TRBV7-9 | . | 12 | CASSSGPTEAFF | TGTGCCAGCAGCTCCGGACCCACTGAAGCTTTCTTT
TRBJ2-1 | . | TRBV12-3/TRBV12-4 | . | 13 | CASSLAESRGQFF | TGTGCCAGCAGTTTAGCTGAAAGTCGTGGGCAGTTCTTC
TRBJ1-2 | . | TRBV5-1 | . | 12 | CASGETNYGYTF | TGCGCCTCGGGAGAGACCAACTATGGCTACACCTTC
TRBJ2-5 | TRBD1 | TRBV7-9 | . | 14 | CASSLQGVQETQYF | TGTGCCAGCAGCTTACAGGGGGTTCAAGAGACCCAGTACTTC
TRBJ2-1 | . | TRBV10-3 | few | 13 | CAISSQNHNEQFF | TGTGCCATCAGTTCTCAGAATCACAATGAGCAGTTCTTC
TRBJ2-7 | TRBD2 | TRBV10-3 | . | 16 | CAISESLAGVSYEQYF | TGTGCCATCAGTGAGTCGTTAGCGGGGGTATCCTACGAGCAGTACTTC
TRBJ2-5 | . | TRBV9 | . | 14 | CASSHSGQQETQYF | TGTGCCAGCAGCCACTCCGGACAGCAAGAGACCCAGTACTTC
TRBJ1-4 | TRBD1 | TRBV29-1 | . | 13 | CSVFGTGVEKLFF | TGCAGCGTCTTCGGGACAGGGGTTGAAAAACTGTTTTTT
TRBJ2-2 | . | TRBV29-1 | . | 14 | CSVTGTGQVGELFF | TGCAGCGTCACCGGAACTGGGCAGGTCGGGGAGCTGTTTTTT
TRBJ1-5 | . | TRBV2 | . | 11 | CASGGRQPQHF | TGTGCCAGCGGGGGGCGTCAGCCCCAGCATTTT
TRBJ1-4 | . | TRBV5-5 | few | 15 | CASSLLGGQNEKLFF | TGTGCCAGCAGCCTGTTGGGAGGTCAGAATGAAAAACTGTTTTTT
TRBJ2-7 | TRBD1 | TRBV18 | . | 14 | CASSPGQGMREQYF | TGTGCCAGCTCACCAGGACAGGGTATGAGGGAGCAGTACTTC
TRBJ2-5 | TRBD1 | TRBV7-2 | . | 16 | CASSPGGVGEQETQYF | TGTGCCAGCAGCCCAGGGGGTGTGGGAGAGCAAGAGACCCAGTACTTC
TRBJ1-5 | . | TRBV12-3/TRBV12-4 | . | 14 | CASSAHGGAQPQHF | TGTGCCAGCAGTGCCCATGGTGGAGCTCAGCCCCAGCATTTT
TRBJ2-1 | . | TRBV5-4 | . | 16 | CASSLSHRAANNEQFF | TGTGCCAGCAGCTTGTCCCACAGGGCCGCGAACAATGAGCAGTTCTTC
TRBJ2-3 | . | TRBV18 | . | 15 | CASSPLGWSTDTQYF | TGTGCCAGCTCCCCATTGGGGTGGAGCACAGATACGCAGTATTTT
TRBJ2-1 | . | TRBV4-1 | few | 16 | CASRYLAGASYNEQFF | TGCGCCAGCAGATATCTGGCGGGGGCCTCCTACAATGAGCAGTTCTTC
TRBJ2-1 | . | TRBV27 | few | 13 | CASSLQGGNEQFF | TGTGCCAGCAGTTTGCAGGGTGGAAATGAGCAGTTCTTC
TRBJ2-3 | TRBD1 | TRBV11-2 | . | 16 | CASSQGQGVFTDTQYF | TGTGCCAGCAGCCAGGGGCAGGGGGTATTCACAGATACGCAGTATTTT
TRBJ2-7 | TRBD2 | TRBV3-1 | once | 17 | CASSQGPSGRGTYEQYF | TGTGCCAGCAGCCAAGGGCCTAGCGGGAGGGGAACCTACGAGCAGTACTTC
TRBJ2-7 | . | TRBV5-6 | . | 14 | CASSARRGIYEQYF | TGTGCCAGCAGCGCGCGACGGGGAATCTACGAGCAGTACTTC
TRBJ2-3 | TRBD2 | TRBV20-1 | few | 15 | CSAPSVAGGTDTQYF | TGCAGTGCTCCGTCGGTTGCGGGAGGGACAGATACGCAGTATTTT
TRBJ2-1 | TRBD2 | TRBV4-3 | . | 17 | CASSERLAGVSSHEQFF | TGCGCCAGCAGCGAACGACTAGCGGGAGTGTCCAGTCATGAGCAGTTCTTC
TRBJ2-2 | TRBD2 | TRBV12-3/TRBV12-4 | few | 16 | CASSFGIAGADGELFF | TGTGCCAGCAGTTTCGGGATAGCGGGAGCGGACGGGGAGCTGTTTTTT
TRBJ2-1 | . | TRBV7-9 | many | 16 | CASSLGWGQGRNEQFF | TGTGCCAGCAGCTTAGGGTGGGGCCAAGGCCGGAATGAGCAGTTCTTC
TRBJ2-5 | . | TRBV20-1 | few | 12 | CSARGGKETQYF | TGCAGTGCTCGAGGTGGAAAAGAGACCCAGTACTTC
TRBJ2-3 | . | TRBV20-1 | . | 13 | CSARRENTDTQYF | TGCAGTGCCCGGAGGGAAAACACAGATACGCAGTATTTT
TRBJ2-1 | . | TRBV7-2 | . | 16 | CASSLASNPLYNEQFF | TGTGCCAGCAGCCTGGCCTCTAACCCCCTTTACAATGAGCAGTTCTTC
TRBJ2-7 | . | TRBV5-1 | . | 14 | CASSLEPSSYEQYF | TGCGCCAGCAGCTTGGAGCCATCGTCATACGAGCAGTACTTC
TRBJ2-2 | TRBD1 | TRBV12-3/TRBV12-4 | many | 16 | CASSRTDRGYPGELFF | TGTGCCAGCAGTCGCACAGACAGGGGGTACCCCGGGGAGCTGTTTTTT
TRBJ2-4 | TRBD1 | TRBV6-5 | many | 17 | CASSPKTGALAKNIQYF | TGTGCCAGCAGTCCGAAAACAGGGGCACTAGCCAAAAACATTCAGTACTTC
TRBJ2-1 | . | TRBV5-4 | . | 15 | CASSLAGTANNEQFF | TGTGCCAGCAGCTTGGCCGGGACGGCCAACAATGAGCAGTTCTTC
TRBJ1-2 | TRBD1 | TRBV7-8 | . | 16 | CASSLAAGQGARGYTF | TGTGCCAGCAGCTTAGCGGCGGGACAGGGGGCTCGGGGCTACACCTTC
TRBJ1-2 | . | TRBV12-3/TRBV12-4 | few | 14 | CASSLGGSGPGYTF | TGTGCCAGCAGTTTGGGGGGGTCAGGGCCTGGCTACACCTTC
TRBJ1-3 | . | TRBV12-3/TRBV12-4 | few | 14 | CASSLAGRLNTIYF | TGTGCCAGCAGTTTGGCGGGAAGGTTAAACACCATATATTTT
TRBJ2-3 | . | TRBV12-3/TRBV12-4 | . | 14 | CASSGSFSTDTQYF | TGTGCCAGCAGTGGTTCCTTTAGCACAGATACGCAGTATTTT
TRBJ1-3 | TRBD1 | TRBV7-2 | . | 14 | CASSLNRGPDTIYF | TGTGCCAGCAGCTTAAACAGGGGGCCTGACACCATATATTTT
TRBJ1-2 | . | TRBV24-1 | few | 13 | CATSVDTHYGYTF | TGTGCCACCAGTGTAGACACCCACTATGGCTACACCTTC